These T cell receptor beta chains were read from a single sample in a study of T-cell reconstitution after alpha-beta-depleted transplantation in children. MiXCR, applied by TCRdb to the PCR reads, yields one record per CDR3 protein. Of 200,000 to 250,000 distinct CDR3 sequences in the sample, around 8% were seen once. The sequencing used PBMCs, mostly from graft donor cells, collected 180 days after TCRalphabeta/CD19-depleted stem cell transplant. Source of these receptors: a male patient aged 10-17 years who had a stem cell transplant for acute lymphoblastic leukemia, so the T cells may come from the graft donor. The CDR3 runs from the conserved cysteine through the conserved F or W. D genes are given only for firm matches. Each size is once, few or many counts, or a class when the clone is expanded.

CDR3 protein: CATSRQDNNEQFF
CDR3 DNA: TGTGCCACCAGTCGACAGGATAACAATGAGCAGTTCTTC
clone size: many
J gene: TRBJ2-1
D gene: .
V gene: TRBV24-1

CDR3 protein: CASRKGLAGGWAFNEQFF
CDR3 DNA: TGTGCCAGCAGGAAGGGACTAGCGGGGGGATGGGCATTCAATGAGCAGTTCTTC
clone size: few
J gene: TRBJ2-1
D gene: TRBD2
V gene: TRBV3-1

CDR3 protein: CASSQEIGSPYEKLFF
CDR3 DNA: TGTGCCAGCAGCCAAGAGATAGGGTCCCCCTATGAAAAACTGTTTTTT
clone size: many
J gene: TRBJ1-4
D gene: .
V gene: TRBV14

CDR3 protein: CSVEELGTSYEQYF
CDR3 DNA: TGCAGCGTTGAAGAGCTGGGGACATCCTACGAGCAGTACTTC
clone size: many
J gene: TRBJ2-7
D gene: .
V gene: TRBV29-1

CDR3 protein: CASSINQGNEQFF
CDR3 DNA: TGTGCCAGCAGTATCAACCAGGGAAATGAGCAGTTCTTC
clone size: many
J gene: TRBJ2-1
D gene: .
V gene: TRBV27

CDR3 protein: CAISEVLSYEQYF
CDR3 DNA: TGTGCCATCAGTGAGGTCCTCTCCTACGAGCAGTACTTC
clone size: many
J gene: TRBJ2-7
D gene: .
V gene: TRBV10-3

CDR3 protein: CASSSRQGDNQPQHF
CDR3 DNA: TGTGCCAGCAGCTCCCGACAGGGGGACAATCAGCCCCAGCATTTT
clone size: many
J gene: TRBJ1-5
D gene: TRBD1
V gene: TRBV13

CDR3 protein: CASSLLTSGPYEQYF
CDR3 DNA: TGTGCCAGCAGCTTGTTGACTAGCGGTCCCTACGAGCAGTACTTC
clone size: many
J gene: TRBJ2-7
D gene: TRBD2
V gene: TRBV11-2

CDR3 protein: CSARGPQGANTGELFF
CDR3 DNA: TGCAGTGCTAGAGGCCCACAGGGGGCGAACACCGGGGAGCTGTTTTTT
clone size: many
J gene: TRBJ2-2
D gene: TRBD1
V gene: TRBV20-1

CDR3 protein: CASSLERRHSSGNTIYF
CDR3 DNA: TGCGCCAGCAGCTTGGAAAGGAGACATAGCTCTGGAAACACCATATATTTT
clone size: many
J gene: TRBJ1-3
D gene: .
V gene: TRBV5-1

CDR3 protein: CASSSRTYDGEVQYF
CDR3 DNA: TGTGCCAGCAGTTCCAGGACGTACGATGGCGAGGTCCAGTACTTC
clone size: many
J gene: TRBJ2-5
D gene: .
V gene: TRBV12-3/TRBV12-4

CDR3 protein: CASSFHRGREEAFF
CDR3 DNA: TGTGCCAGCAGCTTTCACAGGGGGCGCGAGGAAGCTTTCTTT
clone size: many
J gene: TRBJ1-1
D gene: TRBD1
V gene: TRBV3-1

CDR3 protein: CATSRGLGEPYEQYF
CDR3 DNA: TGTGCCACCAGCAGAGGGTTGGGGGAACCATACGAGCAGTACTTC
clone size: many
J gene: TRBJ2-7
D gene: .
V gene: TRBV15

CDR3 protein: CSVERWGVAAEAFF
CDR3 DNA: TGCAGCGTTGAAAGGTGGGGGGTCGCAGCCGAAGCTTTCTTT
clone size: many
J gene: TRBJ1-1
D gene: .
V gene: TRBV29-1

CDR3 protein: CASSQRGNAGNEQFF
CDR3 DNA: TGTGCCAGCAGCCAAAGGGGTAATGCGGGGAATGAGCAGTTCTTC
clone size: many
J gene: TRBJ2-1
D gene: .
V gene: TRBV14

CDR3 protein: CASSQDPLGTLRTDTQYF
CDR3 DNA: TGCGCCAGCAGCCAAGATCCCCTTGGGACACTTCGCACAGATACGCAGTATTTT
clone size: many
J gene: TRBJ2-3
D gene: .
V gene: TRBV4-3

CDR3 protein: CASSLIRGGSTGELFF
CDR3 DNA: TGTGCCAGCAGCTTGATAAGGGGGGGCAGCACCGGGGAGCTGTTTTTT
clone size: many
J gene: TRBJ2-2
D gene: .
V gene: TRBV11-2

CDR3 protein: CASSLGVRGGYEQYF
CDR3 DNA: TGTGCCAGCAGCTTAGGAGTTCGAGGGGGGTACGAGCAGTACTTC
clone size: few
J gene: TRBJ2-7
D gene: .
V gene: TRBV11-2